Each of the 22 T cell receptor beta chains below was sequenced from the same sample in a study of read filtering for tumor transcriptome and immune sequencing. From 300 to 400 ng of RNA, a library with molecular barcoded alpha/delta and beta/gamma adaptors was made. TCRdb re-called the reads through MiXCR, storing one row per CDR3 protein. The repertoire holds tens of thousands of distinct CDR3 sequences, with approximately 18% as singletons. Sequenced sample: a population of CD138-negative cells sorted from bone marrow. The receptors originated from a donor older than 35 with multiple myeloma.

The table lists this clonotype with many counts. The chain links TRBV5-1 to TRBJ1-4; 8 bases map to TRBD1. This CDR3 has 17 amino acids. The J segment lost 4 bases and the V segment lost 4 bases, leaving 12 bases of the junction unmatched. Germline assignment: CDR1 SGHRS and CDR2 YFSETQ. The CDR3 DNA sequence: TGCGCCAGCAGCCCGGATCGGACAGGGATCATTAATGAAAAACTGTTTTTT. This sequence encodes CASSPDRTGIINEKLFF.

Comments on this clonotype: At one end the junction does not follow the germline gene, possibly because of a read error. The chain joins TRBV4-1 to TRBJ2-1; 8 bases line up with TRBD2. The V gene's germline CDR1 is MGHRA and CDR2 YSYEKL. CDR3 length: 16 residues. The CDR3 region is CAISQDPSGSTDEQFF. In DNA form, the CDR3 reads TGCGCCATCAGCCAAGATCCCAGCGGGAGTACCGATGAGCAGTTCTTC.

The table lists this clonotype with many counts. The gene calls are TRBV27 and TRBJ2-7; possibly TRBD1 for D (5 bases). CDR1 is MNHEY and CDR2 is SMNVEV in the germline V gene (reference sequence). V lost 6 bases and J 2 bases, leaving 14 bases between the germline ends. The CDR3 length is 14 residues. The CDR3 reads CASRKGQGAYEQYF. The DNA for the CDR3 is TGTGCCAGCAGAAAAGGGCAAGGGGCCTACGAGCAGTACTTC.

This clonotype was picked up many times. The chain recombines TRBV7-9 with TRBJ2-3; tentative D call: TRBD1 (5 bases). Germline CDR1 is SEHNR and CDR2 is FQNEAQ (reference sequence). This CDR3 is built from 14 residues. Trimming left V 1 base short and J 4 bases short, with 9 bases between. CDR3 region: CASSLGTGADTQYF. The CDR3 region has the DNA TGTGCCAGCAGCTTAGGTACAGGAGCAGATACGCAGTATTTT.

Sample share makes this clonotype medium-sized (0.01 to 0.1%). The V gene is TRBV20-1, the J gene TRBJ2-7; 9 bases line up with TRBD2. V was clipped by 3 bases and J by 2 bases; unmatched bases: 11. This CDR3 spans 16 amino acids. CDR1 DFQATT and CDR2 SNEGSKA come from the germline V gene (reference sequence). The CDR3 DNA reads TGCAGTGCTAGGGGATCAGCTAGCGGGATGACCTACGAGCAGTACTTC. Residues: CSARGSASGMTYEQYF.

V gene TRBV6-1 combines with J gene TRBJ2-6, with 8 bases that match TRBD1. The CDR3 sequence is 19 residues long. Germline CDR1 reads MNHNS; CDR2 reads SASEGT. V shed 7 bases, J shed 1 base, and the junction held 15 bases outside the gene matches. The CDR3 spells CASTRDLGQVRSGANVLTF. In nucleotides, the CDR3 is TGTGCCAGCACGAGGGATTTGGGACAGGTGAGGTCTGGGGCCAACGTCCTGACTTTC.

The chain links TRBV6-6 to TRBJ1-1, with D perhaps matching TRBD1 (5 bases). V gave up 7 bases and J gave up 0 bases, with 18 bases separating them. From germline, CDR1 is MNHNY and CDR2 SVGAGI (reference sequence). The CDR3 runs to 16 residues. The CDR3 loop is CASTKGTGLLNTEAFF. The DNA for the CDR3 is TGTGCCAGCACGAAAGGAACGGGACTGCTGAACACTGAAGCTTTCTTT.

Turning to this clonotype: A much larger clone sits a single nucleotide away, making a read error possible. Because the CDR3 is missing its conserved closing phenylalanine or tryptophan, this is likely a read error. The DNA is left out, because the CDR3 cannot be placed on it with certainty; the CDR3 is given as TCRdb lists it. The CDR3 reads CASNLACGR. The chain recombines TRBV5-1 with TRBJ1-1; whether TRBD1, the table's D call, matches the DNA was not checked. Inclusive of both ends, the CDR3 amounts to 9 amino acids. The germline V gene has CDR1 SGHRS and CDR2 YFSETQ.

Many counts were recorded for this clonotype. The chain joins TRBV20-1 to TRBJ2-5, with 11 bases aligning to TRBD2. V gave up 3 bases and J gave up 4 bases; unmatched junction bases: 7. CDR1 and CDR2 (germline): DFQATT, SNEGSKA (reference sequence). The CDR3 consists of 15 residues. CDR3 loop: CSASLSGRAGETQYF. CDR3 nucleotides: TGCAGTGCTAGCCTTAGCGGGAGGGCCGGAGAGACCCAGTACTTC.

This clonotype has at least ten counts. The chain links TRBV3-1 to TRBJ2-7; TRBD1 might be the D (5 bases). V was trimmed by 1 base and J by 6 bases, leaving 16 bases between them. This CDR3 comprises 15 residues. Germline CDR1 and CDR2: LGHDT and YNNKEL (reference sequence). This CDR3 reads CASSQGWTPPGEQYF. CDR3 in DNA: TGTGCCAGCAGCCAAGGCTGGACACCGCCGGGCGAGCAGTACTTC.

Ten or more counts support this clonotype. CDR3 sequence (DNA): TGTGCCAGCAGTGACTCGAAAGGGCCGGAGACCCAGTACTTC. Residues: CASSDSKGPETQYF. The chain couples TRBV6-4 to TRBJ2-5; no definite D call. The germline CDR1 and CDR2 sequences are MRHNA and SNTAGT. Trimming pared 0 bases from V and 5 bases from J, leaving 10 bases between. The CDR3 extends over 14 amino acids.

This clonotype was detected once. It is likely a read error, because the conserved phenylalanine at the end of the CDR3 is missing. The rearrangement joins TRBV27 to TRBJ1-5; D gene uncertain. The germline gives CDR1 MNHEY, CDR2 SMNVEV (reference sequence). The V end was cut by 2 bases, the J end by 6 bases, with 8 bases between. The CDR3 runs to 13 residues. CDR3 loop: CASSLAGGQPQHS. The CDR3 coding sequence is TGTGCCAGCAGTTTAGCGGGCGGTCAGCCCCAGCATTCT.

This clonotype was recorded at least ten times. This chain uses TRBV7-8 with TRBJ2-3; weak D call: TRBD1 (5 bases). V shed 0 bases and J shed 4 bases, with 8 bases lying between them. The length of the CDR3 is 14 residues. The germline CDR1 and CDR2 sequences are SGHVS and FQNEAQ. CDR3 loop: CASSLAGHSDTQYF. DNA of the CDR3: TGTGCCAGCAGCTTAGCCGGACATTCAGATACGCAGTATTTT.

Only a few counts were recorded for this clonotype. The genes are TRBV20-1 and TRBJ1-5; D is possibly TRBD1 (5 bases). Germline lookup yields CDR1 DFQATT and CDR2 SNEGSKA (reference sequence). V was cut by 0 bases and J by 3 bases, with 12 bases left in between. The CDR3 sequence is 15 residues long. CDR3 residues: CSAREGGSPNQPQHF. The CDR3 DNA sequence: TGCAGTGCTAGAGAGGGGGGGAGTCCCAATCAGCCCCAGCATTTT.

This clonotype appeared many times. The chain recombines TRBV20-1 with TRBJ1-4; 8 bases are a match to TRBD1. CDR1 and CDR2 (germline): DFQATT, SNEGSKA (reference sequence). After removal of 5 bases from V and 8 bases from J, the junction contained 7 bases not matched to a gene. This CDR3 comprises 13 residues. CDR3 protein: CSAPTGGDEKLFF. CDR3 DNA sequence: TGCAGTGCTCCTACAGGGGGGGACGAAAAACTGTTTTTT.

This clonotype appeared a single time. This chain connects TRBV28 to TRBJ2-1, with D tentatively TRBD1 (6 bases). This CDR3 has 15 amino acids. With 2 bases removed from V and 5 bases from J, the gap between germline ends came to 13 bases. The germline V gene encodes CDR1 MDHEN and CDR2 SYDVKM. The CDR3 sequence: CASSLLGAEHNEQFF. CDR3 bases: TGTGCCAGCAGTTTACTGGGGGCAGAACACAATGAGCAGTTCTTC.

In regard to this clonotype: The junction departs from the called germline gene at one end, perhaps through a read error. The chain combines TRBV2 with TRBJ2-2, with D perhaps matching TRBD2 (5 bases). The germline V gene encodes CDR1 SNHLY and CDR2 FYNNEI. The CDR3 sequence is 14 residues long. The CDR3 DNA reads TGTGCCAGCAGTGACTGGAATAGCGCCGGGGAGCTGTCTTTT. Its translation: CASSDWNSAGELSF.

This clonotype was seen many times. The rearrangement links TRBV20-1 to TRBJ2-1; perhaps TRBD2 as D (7 bases). Germline CDR1 reads DFQATT; CDR2 reads SNEGSKA (reference sequence). The CDR3 has 12 amino acids. Trimming left V 3 bases short and J 7 bases short, with 10 bases between. The CDR3 bases are TGCAGTGCTAGTGAGGGGGGGAATGAGCAGTTCTTC. It specifies CSASEGGNEQFF.

This clonotype was seen many times. J is TRBJ2-1 and V is TRBV3-1; unclear D gene. The CDR3 has 13 residues. Germline CDR1 reads LGHDT; CDR2 reads YNNKEL (reference sequence). The ends were cut back, 5 bases at V and 3 bases at J, with 8 bases in the middle. The CDR3 region is CASSRKDYNEQFF. Here the CDR3 DNA reads TGTGCCAGCAGCAGAAAGGACTACAATGAGCAGTTCTTC.

This clonotype was counted at least ten times. This rearrangement joins TRBV18 to TRBJ2-1, with no clear D. Germline V gene lookup returns CDR1 KGHSH and CDR2 LQKENI. V lost 5 bases and J 4 bases, leaving 18 bases between the germline ends. The CDR3 contains 16 residues. CDR3 in DNA: TGTGCCAGCTCAGCTGGGCCTCACAGATTTTACAATGAGCAGTTCTTC. Protein product: CASSAGPHRFYNEQFF.

This clonotype appeared many times. V is TRBV29-1 and J is TRBJ2-2; D is unresolved. With 6 bases removed from V and 0 bases from J, the gap between germline ends came to 8 bases. The CDR3 extends over 13 amino acids. The germline V gene has CDR1 SQVTM and CDR2 ANQGSEA. Here the CDR3 reads CSVDRANTGELFF. The CDR3 bases are TGCAGCGTGGACCGTGCGAACACCGGGGAGCTGTTTTTT.

This clonotype was observed many times. The chain links TRBV7-8 to TRBJ2-5, with no clear D. V lost 5 bases and J 5 bases, leaving 6 bases between the germline ends. The CDR3 has 11 residues. Germline CDR1 is SGHVS and CDR2 is FQNEAQ. The CDR3 loop reads CASSRLETQYF. CDR3 bases: TGTGCCAGCAGCCGGTTGGAGACCCAGTACTTC.